Listed below are T cell receptor beta chains from one sample, sequenced in a study of blood T cell repertoires in COVID-19. Method: immunoSEQ multiplex PCR; TCRdb's copy keeps in-frame clones and lacks some. The table has tens of thousands of clones, over 80% seen once. Sequenced material: peripheral blood. These receptors were obtained from a man aged 45 to 65 with active COVID-19. CDR3s leave out the opening cysteine and the closing phenylalanine or tryptophan. Fields, in order: V gene, J gene, CDR3 protein.

v_gene: TRBV30
j_gene: TRBJ1-2
CDR3aa: AWSVYRTNYGYT

v_gene: TRBV11-3
j_gene: TRBJ1-3
CDR3aa: ASSNGQSSGNTIY

v_gene: TRBV3-1/TRBV3-2
j_gene: TRBJ2-1
CDR3aa: ASSFRTTGNNEQF

v_gene: TRBV5-1
j_gene: TRBJ2-7
CDR3aa: ASSNQGPHEQY

v_gene: TRBV28
j_gene: TRBJ2-5
CDR3aa: ASNRGQGETQY

v_gene: TRBV28
j_gene: TRBJ2-3
CDR3aa: ASDEANDMSDTQY

v_gene: TRBV19
j_gene: TRBJ1-1
CDR3aa: ASSTSRQTEAF

v_gene: TRBV28
j_gene: TRBJ2-1
CDR3aa: ASSPRGLARSNEQF

v_gene: TRBV11-3
j_gene: TRBJ2-2
CDR3aa: ASSLESGFGELF

v_gene: TRBV10-1
j_gene: TRBJ2-2
CDR3aa: ASEDHGQEFTGELF

v_gene: TRBV28
j_gene: TRBJ1-1
CDR3aa: ASRLGTENTEAF

v_gene: TRBV6-6
j_gene: TRBJ2-2
CDR3aa: ASRNRAAGELF

v_gene: TRBV6-2/TRBV6-3
j_gene: TRBJ2-1
CDR3aa: ASSYLRGAYNEQF

v_gene: TRBV7-6
j_gene: TRBJ1-6
CDR3aa: ASSALGSSYNSPLH

v_gene: TRBV9
j_gene: TRBJ2-1
CDR3aa: ASSVRDTDNEQF

v_gene: TRBV5-1
j_gene: TRBJ2-2
CDR3aa: ASSLARGNANTGELF

v_gene: TRBV2
j_gene: TRBJ2-1
CDR3aa: ASSEWYASGEQF

v_gene: TRBV29-1
j_gene: TRBJ2-7
CDR3aa: SVGTSRNGIYEQY

v_gene: TRBV5-5
j_gene: TRBJ1-5
CDR3aa: ASSLEVTSIMVQH

v_gene: TRBV6-6
j_gene: TRBJ2-3
CDR3aa: ASKTGDNSAPQY

v_gene: TRBV7-2
j_gene: TRBJ2-7
CDR3aa: ASSLFGTEGHEQY

v_gene: TRBV7-8
j_gene: TRBJ2-3
CDR3aa: ASSQTSGSLNTQY

v_gene: TRBV4-3
j_gene: TRBJ2-1
CDR3aa: ASSPLGTGGENEQF

v_gene: TRBV7-8
j_gene: TRBJ1-3
CDR3aa: ASSLVGLGPGSSGNTIY

v_gene: TRBV2
j_gene: TRBJ1-1
CDR3aa: ASRPGRNIVEAF